This T cell receptor beta chain originates from a study of a mutant IDH1 vaccine in newly diagnosed glioma. Background on the study: Patients under treatment included 62.5% males and 37.5% females and had a mean age of 40.4 years. Earlier treatment was radiotherapy, temozolomide, or both, with most getting both.

The ends were cut back, 5 bases at V and 4 bases at J, with 14 bases in the middle. The CDR3 spans 14 residues. CDR1 SEHNR and CDR2 FQNEAQ come from the germline V gene (reference sequence). Sequencing used immunoSEQ multiplex PCR; TCRdb keeps in-frame clones, though not all of them. This sample has approximately 52,000 clones, with around 80% found just once. This clone was counted a few times. Stated time point: baseline, week 1 (first vaccination visit). Treatment noted: pre-vaccination baseline after standard-of-care therapy. The gene calls are TRBV7-9 and TRBJ1-2; TRBD1 is a possible D gene (6 bases). This TCR was sampled from a middle-aged woman with glioma. Sequencing used PBMCs, obtained from a glioma patient treated with radiotherapy, temozolomide or both. CDR3 DNA sequence: TGTGCCAGCAGCATAAATCAGGGGACCTATGGCTACACCTTC. Its translation: CASSINQGTYGYTF.